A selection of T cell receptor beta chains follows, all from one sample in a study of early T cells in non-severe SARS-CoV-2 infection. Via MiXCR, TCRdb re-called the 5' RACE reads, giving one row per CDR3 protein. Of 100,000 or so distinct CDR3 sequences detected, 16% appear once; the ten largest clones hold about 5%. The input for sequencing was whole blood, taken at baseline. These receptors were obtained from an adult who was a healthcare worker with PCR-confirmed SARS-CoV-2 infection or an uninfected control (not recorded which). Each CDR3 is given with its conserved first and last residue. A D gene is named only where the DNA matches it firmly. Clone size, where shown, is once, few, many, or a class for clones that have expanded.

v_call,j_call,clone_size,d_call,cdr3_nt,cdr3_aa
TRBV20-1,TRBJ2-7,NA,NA,TGCAGTGCTTTGAGGGGCTACGAGCAGTACTTC,CSALRGYEQYF
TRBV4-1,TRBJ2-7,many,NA,TGCGCCAGCAGCCCGGATGTTTGGTACGAGCAGTACTTC,CASSPDVWYEQYF
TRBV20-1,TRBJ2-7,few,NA,TGCAGTGCTAGAGATGTGGGGAGCTCCTACGAGCAGTACTTC,CSARDVGSSYEQYF
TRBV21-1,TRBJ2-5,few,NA,TGTGCCAGCAGCTACGGGGCCGGGGGGACCCAGTACTTC,CASSYGAGGTQYF
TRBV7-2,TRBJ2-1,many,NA,TGTGCCAGCAGCTTAAGCCACGGAGCGGCGAATGAGCAGTTCTTC,CASSLSHGAANEQFF
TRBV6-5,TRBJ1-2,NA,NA,TGTGCCAGCATCCGCAGGGGTGGCTATGGCTACACCTTC,CASIRRGGYGYTF
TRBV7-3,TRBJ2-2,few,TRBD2,TGTGCCAGCAGCGGCGGGAGCCCGAACACCGGGGAGCTGTTTTTT,CASSGGSPNTGELFF
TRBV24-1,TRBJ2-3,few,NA,TGTGCCACCAGTTCCGGGACCGAGCAGTATTTT,CATSSGTEQYF
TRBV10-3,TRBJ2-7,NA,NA,TGTGCCATCAGCCAACCTTCGGGGGAGCAGTACTTC,CAISQPSGEQYF
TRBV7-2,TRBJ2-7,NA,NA,TGTGCCAGCAGCTTACTAGTAGGTCACGAGCAGTACTTC,CASSLLVGHEQYF
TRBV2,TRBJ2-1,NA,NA,TGTGCCAGCAGTGAGTGGCGGAACAATGAGCAGTTCTTC,CASSEWRNNEQFF
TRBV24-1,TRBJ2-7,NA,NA,TGTGCCACCAGTGAGCCGAACAGCTACCCCTACGAGCAGTACTTC,CATSEPNSYPYEQYF
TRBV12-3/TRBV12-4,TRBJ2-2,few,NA,TGTGCCAGCAGTGTAAGCGGGGAGCTGTTTTTT,CASSVSGELFF
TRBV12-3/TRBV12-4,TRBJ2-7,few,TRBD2,TGTGCCAGCAGTTTGGGGACTAGCGCCCTCTCCTACGAGCAGTACTTC,CASSLGTSALSYEQYF
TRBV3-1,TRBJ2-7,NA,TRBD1,TGTGCCAGCAGCCAAGGGACAGGGAGACCCTACGAGCAGTACTTC,CASSQGTGRPYEQYF
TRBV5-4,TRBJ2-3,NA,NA,TGTGCCAGCACTAACGGGGTGACGCAGTATTTT,CASTNGVTQYF
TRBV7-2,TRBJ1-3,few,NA,TGTGCCAGCAGCTTTTTGGACAGTTTTAAGGACATATATTTT,CASSFLDSFKDIYF
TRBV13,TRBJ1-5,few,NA,TGTGCCAGCAGCTTAGGGCCGAAAAATCAGCCCCAGCATTTT,CASSLGPKNQPQHF
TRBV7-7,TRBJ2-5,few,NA,TGTGCCAGCAGCTTAAGTTGGATCCAAGAGACCCAGTACTTC,CASSLSWIQETQYF
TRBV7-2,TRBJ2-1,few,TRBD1,TGTGCCAGCAGCCCGGGACAGAGGTTTAATGAGCAGTTCTTC,CASSPGQRFNEQFF
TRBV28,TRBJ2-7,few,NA,TGTGCCAGCAGTTTCACCAGCGGGCTGTACGAGCAGTACTTC,CASSFTSGLYEQYF
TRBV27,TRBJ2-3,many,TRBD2,TGTGCCAGCAGTAACCGGCTAGCGGGAGGACTGGGAGATACGCAGTATTTT,CASSNRLAGGLGDTQYF
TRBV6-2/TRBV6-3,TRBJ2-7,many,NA,TGTGCCAGCAGTTACGGCTTTCTCCGGGTCGCGTACTTC,CASSYGFLRVAYF
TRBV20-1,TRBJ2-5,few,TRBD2,TGCAGTGCTAGCGGGAGGGACGTGGAGACCCAGTACTTC,CSASGRDVETQYF
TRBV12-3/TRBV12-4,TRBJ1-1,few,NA,TGTGCCAGCAGTATAAGGGAGAGTAGCACTGAAGCTTTCTTT,CASSIRESSTEAFF
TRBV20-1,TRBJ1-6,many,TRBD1,TGCAGTGCTAGGGACGACAGGGGGCTACATAATTCACCCCTCCACTTT,CSARDDRGLHNSPLHF
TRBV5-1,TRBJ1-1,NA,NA,TGCGCCAGCAGCTTGGTTCAGGGGCAGAACACTGAAGCTTTCTTT,CASSLVQGQNTEAFF
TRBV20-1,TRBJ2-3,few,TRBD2,TGCAGTGCCCAAGGACTAGCGGGCGCCTCTAGCACAGATACGCAGTATTTT,CSAQGLAGASSTDTQYF
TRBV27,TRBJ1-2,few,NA,TGTGCCAGCAGTTTATCCCACAGCGATTATGGCTACACCTTC,CASSLSHSDYGYTF
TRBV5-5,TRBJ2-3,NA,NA,TGTGCCAGCAGCTTGCCCGCCGGCTCGACAGATACGCAGTATTTT,CASSLPAGSTDTQYF
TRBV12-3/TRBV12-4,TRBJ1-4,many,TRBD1,TGTGCCAGCAGAACAGGGGGCTATGAAAAACTGTTTTTT,CASRTGGYEKLFF
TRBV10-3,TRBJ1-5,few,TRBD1,TGTGCCATCAGCCCGACAGGGTCAAGTCAGCCCCAGCATTTT,CAISPTGSSQPQHF
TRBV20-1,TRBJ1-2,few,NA,TGCAGTGCTAGTCCCAGGTCGGGACAAAGCTACACCTTC,CSASPRSGQSYTF
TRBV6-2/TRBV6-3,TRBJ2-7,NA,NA,TGTGCCAGCAGTGCCTCGGGGACCGCTATCCAGCAGTACTTC,CASSASGTAIQQYF
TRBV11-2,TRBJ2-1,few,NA,TGTGCCAGCAGCCTATTCGGGAGCGCCTACAATGAGCAGTTCTTC,CASSLFGSAYNEQFF
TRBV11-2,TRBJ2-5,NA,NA,TGTGCCAGCAGCTCACGAGGATACTACCAAGAGACCCAGTACTTC,CASSSRGYYQETQYF
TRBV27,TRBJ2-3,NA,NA,TGTGCCAGCAGTTTATTCGGACAGACCACCACCGTGGATACGCAGTATTTT,CASSLFGQTTTVDTQYF
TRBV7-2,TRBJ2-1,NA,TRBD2,TGTGCCAGCAGCTTAGAGAGACTAGCGAACAATGAGCAGTTCTTC,CASSLERLANNEQFF
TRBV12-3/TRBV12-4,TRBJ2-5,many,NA,TGTGCCAGCAGTTCGGGGACCCAGTACTTC,CASSSGTQYF
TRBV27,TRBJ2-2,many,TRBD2,TGTGCCAGCAGTCGGACTAGCGGGAGGCCGGACACCGGGGAGCTGTTTTTT,CASSRTSGRPDTGELFF
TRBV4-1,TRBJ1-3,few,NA,TGCGCCAGCAGCCAAGACACACTACTATTCTCTGGAAACACCATATATTTT,CASSQDTLLFSGNTIYF
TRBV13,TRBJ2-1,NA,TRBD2,TGTGCCAGCAGCTTAGGCCGAAGTAGCGGGCCAAATGAGCAGTTCTTC,CASSLGRSSGPNEQFF
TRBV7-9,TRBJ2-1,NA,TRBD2,TGTGCCAGCAGCCGAGGGAGCGGGAGGGACCCTGAGCAGTTCTTC,CASSRGSGRDPEQFF
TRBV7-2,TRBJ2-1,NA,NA,TGTGCCAGCAGCTTAGCGCTCGGCGGGCGGGACAATGAGCAGTTCTTC,CASSLALGGRDNEQFF
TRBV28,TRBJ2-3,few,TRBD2,TGTGCCAGCGGATTCCTGAGAGCGGGAGGCACAGATACGCAGTATTTT,CASGFLRAGGTDTQYF
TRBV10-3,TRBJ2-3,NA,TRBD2,TGTGCCATCACCTCAGCGGGAGAGGCAGATACGCAGTATTTT,CAITSAGEADTQYF
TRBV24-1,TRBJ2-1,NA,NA,TGTGCCACCCGGGTCCGGTACAATGAGCAGTTCTTC,CATRVRYNEQFF
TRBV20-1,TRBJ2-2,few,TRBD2,TGCAGTGCTAGAGATCGAAGGGGACTACTCACCGGGGAGCTGTTTTTT,CSARDRRGLLTGELFF
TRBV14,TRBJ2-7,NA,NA,TGTGCCAGCAGCCAAGTATACTCCTACGAGCAGTACTTC,CASSQVYSYEQYF
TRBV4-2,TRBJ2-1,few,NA,TGTGCCAGCAGCCAAGAAACCAGCGGCACATACAATGAGCAGTTCTTC,CASSQETSGTYNEQFF